This T cell receptor (beta chain) originates from a study of shared clonotypes between healthy human individuals. Only in-frame clones appear in the TCRdb table, and some are missing; sequencing was by immunoSEQ multiplex PCR. The repertoire includes about 450,000 clones, about four fifths of them detected once, and around 13% sits in the top ten. This CDR3 has 14 residues. V was clipped by 2 bases and J by 7 bases, with 13 bases between them. Germline V gene data show CDR1 as SGHRS and CDR2 as YFSETQ. Material for sequencing was PBMCs. This chain uses TRBV5-1 with TRBJ1-3, with D perhaps matching TRBD1 (6 bases). The sequence came from a woman aged 40 to 50 in good health. Some clones in this sample may be carry-over from other donors' samples. The CDR3 DNA is TGCGCCAGCAGCTTACAGGGAGGTGGTAACACCATATATTTT. It codes for CASSLQGGGNTIYF.